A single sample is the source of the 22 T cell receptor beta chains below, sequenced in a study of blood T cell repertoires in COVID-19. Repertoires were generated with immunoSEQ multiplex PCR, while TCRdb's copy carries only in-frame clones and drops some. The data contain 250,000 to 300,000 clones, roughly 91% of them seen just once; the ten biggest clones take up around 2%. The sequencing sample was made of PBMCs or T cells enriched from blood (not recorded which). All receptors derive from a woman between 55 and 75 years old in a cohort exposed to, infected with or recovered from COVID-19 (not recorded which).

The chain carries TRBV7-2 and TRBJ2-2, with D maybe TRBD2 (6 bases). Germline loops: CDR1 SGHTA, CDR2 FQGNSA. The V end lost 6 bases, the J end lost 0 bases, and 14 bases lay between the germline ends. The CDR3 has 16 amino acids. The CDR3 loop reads CASSLMGGPNTGELFF. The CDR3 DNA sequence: TGTGCCAGCAGTCTAATGGGGGGACCGAACACCGGGGAGCTGTTTTTT.

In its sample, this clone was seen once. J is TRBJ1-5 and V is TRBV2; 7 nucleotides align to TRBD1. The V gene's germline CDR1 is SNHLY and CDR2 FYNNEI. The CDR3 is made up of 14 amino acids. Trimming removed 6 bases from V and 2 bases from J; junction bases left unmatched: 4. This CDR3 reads CASRGGTGNQPQHF. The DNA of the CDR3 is TGTGCCAGCAGAGGAGGGACAGGCAATCAGCCCCAGCATTTT.

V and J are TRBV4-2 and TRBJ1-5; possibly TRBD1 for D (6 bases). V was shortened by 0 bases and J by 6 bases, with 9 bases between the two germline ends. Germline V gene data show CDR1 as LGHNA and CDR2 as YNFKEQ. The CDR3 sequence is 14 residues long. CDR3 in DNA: TGTGCCAGCAGCCAAGAACAGGGAAGTCAGCCCCAGCATTTT. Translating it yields CASSQEQGSQPQHF.

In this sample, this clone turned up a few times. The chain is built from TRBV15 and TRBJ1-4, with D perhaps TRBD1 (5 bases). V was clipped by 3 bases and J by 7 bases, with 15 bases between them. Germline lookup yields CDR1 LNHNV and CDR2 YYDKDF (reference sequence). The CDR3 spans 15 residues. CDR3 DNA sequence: TGTGCCACCAGCAGCCTCAGGGTGACCGGTGAAAAACTGTTTTTT. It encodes CATSSLRVTGEKLFF.

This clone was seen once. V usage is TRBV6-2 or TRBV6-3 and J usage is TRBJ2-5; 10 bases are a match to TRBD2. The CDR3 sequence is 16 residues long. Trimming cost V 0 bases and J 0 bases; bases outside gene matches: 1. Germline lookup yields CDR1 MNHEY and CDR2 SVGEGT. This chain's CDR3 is CASSYSLAGDQETQYF. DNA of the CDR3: TGTGCCAGCAGTTACTCGCTAGCGGGAGACCAAGAGACCCAGTACTTC.

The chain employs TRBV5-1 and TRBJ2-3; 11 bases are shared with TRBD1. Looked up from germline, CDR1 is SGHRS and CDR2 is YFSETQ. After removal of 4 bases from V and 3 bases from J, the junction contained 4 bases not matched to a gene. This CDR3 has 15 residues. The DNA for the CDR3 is TGCGCCAGCAGCCGCGGACAGGGGGCTACAGATACGCAGTATTTT. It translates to CASSRGQGATDTQYF.

The CDR3 reads CAWSATAEAFF. CDR3 bases: TGTGCCTGGAGTGCGACAGCAGAAGCTTTCTTT. V and J are TRBV30 and TRBJ1-1, with a possible D match to TRBD1 (5 bases). The CDR3 extends over 11 amino acids. The germline CDR1 and CDR2 sequences are GTSNPN and SVGIG (reference sequence). V gave up 1 base and J gave up 8 bases, with 8 bases separating them.

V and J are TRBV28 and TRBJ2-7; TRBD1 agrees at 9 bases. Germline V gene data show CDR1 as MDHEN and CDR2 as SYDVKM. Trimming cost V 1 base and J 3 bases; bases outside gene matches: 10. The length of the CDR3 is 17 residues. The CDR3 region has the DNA TGTGCCAGCAGTTTATATGAGATCCGGGACAGGGACTACGAGCAGTACTTC. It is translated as CASSLYEIRDRDYEQYF.

The CDR3 sequence is CASSLGGGPNYGYTF. The DNA for the CDR3 is TGTGCCAGCAGTCTAGGGGGGGGTCCTAACTATGGCTACACCTTC. The J gene is TRBJ1-2, the V gene TRBV7-2; possibly TRBD1 for D (6 bases). From germline, CDR1 is SGHTA and CDR2 FQGNSA. The CDR3 is 15 residues long. V was cut by 6 bases and J by 0 bases, with 14 bases left in between.

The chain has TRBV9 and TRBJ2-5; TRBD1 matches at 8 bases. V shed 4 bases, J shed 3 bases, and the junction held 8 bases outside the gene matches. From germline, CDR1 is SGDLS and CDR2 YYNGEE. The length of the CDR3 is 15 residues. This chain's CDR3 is CASSLTGGLEETQYF. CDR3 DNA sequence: TGTGCCAGCAGCTTAACAGGGGGTTTGGAAGAGACCCAGTACTTC.

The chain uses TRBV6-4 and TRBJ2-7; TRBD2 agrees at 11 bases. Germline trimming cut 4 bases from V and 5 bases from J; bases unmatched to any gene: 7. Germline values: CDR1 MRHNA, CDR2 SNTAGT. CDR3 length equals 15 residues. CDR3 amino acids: CASSAHTSGSNEQYF. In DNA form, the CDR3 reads TGTGCCAGCAGTGCCCATACTAGCGGGAGTAACGAGCAGTACTTC.

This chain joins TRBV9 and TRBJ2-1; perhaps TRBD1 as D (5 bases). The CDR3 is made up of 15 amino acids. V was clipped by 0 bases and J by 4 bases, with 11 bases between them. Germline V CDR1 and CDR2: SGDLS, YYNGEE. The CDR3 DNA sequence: TGTGCCAGCAGCGTAGACCAGGGCCGATACAATGAGCAGTTCTTC. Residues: CASSVDQGRYNEQFF.

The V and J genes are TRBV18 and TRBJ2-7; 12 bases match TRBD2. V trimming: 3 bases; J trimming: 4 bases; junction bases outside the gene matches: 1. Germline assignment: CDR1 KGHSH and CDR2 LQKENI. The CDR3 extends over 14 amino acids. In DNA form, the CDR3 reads TGTGCCAGCTCACCCCTAGCGGGAGGGTACGAGCAGTACTTC. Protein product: CASSPLAGGYEQYF.

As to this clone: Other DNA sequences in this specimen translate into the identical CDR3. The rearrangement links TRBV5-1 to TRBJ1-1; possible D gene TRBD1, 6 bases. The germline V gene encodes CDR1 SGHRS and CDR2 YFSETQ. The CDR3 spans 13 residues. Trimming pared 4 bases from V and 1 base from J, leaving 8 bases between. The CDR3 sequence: CASSPQGNTEAFF. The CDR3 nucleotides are TGCGCCAGCAGCCCACAGGGGAACACTGAAGCTTTCTTT. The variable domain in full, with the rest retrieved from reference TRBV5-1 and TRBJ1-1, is KAGVTQTPRYLIKTRGQQVTLSCSPISGHRSVSWYQQTPGQGLQFLFEYFSETQRNKGNFPGRFSGRQFSNSRSEMNVSTLELGDSALYLCASSPQGNTEAFFGQGTRLTVV.

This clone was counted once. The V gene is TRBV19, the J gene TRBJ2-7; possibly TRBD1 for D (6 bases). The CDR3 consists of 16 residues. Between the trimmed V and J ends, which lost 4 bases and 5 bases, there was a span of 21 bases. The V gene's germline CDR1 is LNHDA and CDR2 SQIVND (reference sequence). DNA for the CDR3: TGTGCCAGTAGTAATACGTGGCAGGGGCCTGACAACGAGCAGTACTTC. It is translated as CASSNTWQGPDNEQYF.

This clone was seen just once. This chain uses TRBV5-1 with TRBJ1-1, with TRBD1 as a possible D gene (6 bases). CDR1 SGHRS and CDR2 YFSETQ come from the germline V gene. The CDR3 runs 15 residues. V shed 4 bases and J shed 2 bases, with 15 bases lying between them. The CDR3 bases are TGCGCCAGCAGCAAAAAACCGGGACAAAACACTGAAGCTTTCTTT. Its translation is CASSKKPGQNTEAFF. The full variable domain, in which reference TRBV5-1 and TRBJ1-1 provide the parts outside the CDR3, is KAGVTQTPRYLIKTRGQQVTLSCSPISGHRSVSWYQQTPGQGLQFLFEYFSETQRNKGNFPGRFSGRQFSNSRSEMNVSTLELGDSALYLCASSKKPGQNTEAFFGQGTRLTVV.

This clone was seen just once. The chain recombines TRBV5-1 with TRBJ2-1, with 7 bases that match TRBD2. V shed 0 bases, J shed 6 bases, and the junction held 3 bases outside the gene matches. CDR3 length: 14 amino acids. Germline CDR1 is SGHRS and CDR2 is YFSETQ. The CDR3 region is CASSLALAVNEQFF. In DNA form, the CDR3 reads TGCGCCAGCAGCTTGGCCCTAGCGGTCAATGAGCAGTTCTTC.

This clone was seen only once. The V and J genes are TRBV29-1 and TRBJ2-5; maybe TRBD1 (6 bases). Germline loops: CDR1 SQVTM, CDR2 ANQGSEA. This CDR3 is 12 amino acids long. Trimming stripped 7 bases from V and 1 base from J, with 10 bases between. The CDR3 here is CSARTAQETQYF. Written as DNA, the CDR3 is TGCAGCGCCCGGACAGCCCAAGAGACCCAGTACTTC.

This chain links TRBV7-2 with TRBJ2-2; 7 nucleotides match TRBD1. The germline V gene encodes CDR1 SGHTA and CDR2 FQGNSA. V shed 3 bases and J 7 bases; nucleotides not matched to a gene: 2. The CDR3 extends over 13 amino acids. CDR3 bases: TGTGCCAGCAGCTTCAGGGGGAACGGGGAGCTGTTTTTT. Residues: CASSFRGNGELFF.

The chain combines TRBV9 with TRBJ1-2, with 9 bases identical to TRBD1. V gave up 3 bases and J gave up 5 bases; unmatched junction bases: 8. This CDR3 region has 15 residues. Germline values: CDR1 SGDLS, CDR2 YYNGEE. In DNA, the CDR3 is TGTGCCAGCAGCGCCACAGGGGGCGATCCTTATGGCTACACCTTC. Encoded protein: CASSATGGDPYGYTF.

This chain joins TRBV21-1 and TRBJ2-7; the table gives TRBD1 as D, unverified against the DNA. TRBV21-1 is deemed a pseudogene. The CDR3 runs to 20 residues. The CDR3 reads CASSTRKSRGLGTICGEQYF. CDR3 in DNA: TGTGCCAGCAGCACACGAAAAAGTAGGGGGTTGGGGACAATCTGCGGCGAGCAATACTTC.

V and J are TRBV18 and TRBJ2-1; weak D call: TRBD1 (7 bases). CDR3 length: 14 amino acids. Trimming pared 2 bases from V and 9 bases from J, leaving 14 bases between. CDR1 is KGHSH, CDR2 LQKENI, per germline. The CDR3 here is CASSPEGARGEQFF. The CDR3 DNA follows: TGTGCCAGCTCACCAGAGGGGGCGCGGGGTGAGCAGTTCTTC. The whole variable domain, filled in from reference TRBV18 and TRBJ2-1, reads NAGVMQNPRHLVRRRGQEARLRCSPMKGHSHVYWYRQLPEEGLKFMVYLQKENIIDESGMPKERFSAEFPKEGPSILRIQQVVRGDSAAYFCASSPEGARGEQFFGPGTRLTVL.